This record looks at one TCR beta chain sequence and its context. This clonotype was counted ten times or more. Its specific antigen is unknown. Within one base of it there is no much larger clone, and no base qualities were kept. Trimming at the junction amounts to 0 bases on V and 1 base on J, and the germline ends lie 12 bases apart. CDR1 is given as MGHRA and CDR2 as YSYEKL, both from the germline V gene. The CDR3 holds 17 amino acids from the cysteine to the phenylalanine. Kept here is only the CDR3 DNA, which spans 51 bases and is read in frame from base 1. The data originate from a study of spatial heterogeneity in lung cancer (dated 2019 in TCRdb). General notes on the study: Beta-chain transcripts were consistently detected in greater numbers than alpha-chain transcripts, which likely reflects a higher abundance of beta-chain transcripts. In the raw uncorrected reads, each unique combination of TCR and UMI appeared on average more than ten times. At surgery, 200 to 250 tumor regions, around 65 matched nontumor lung samples and more than 55 PBMC samples were TCR-sequenced for both alpha and beta chains. Nonsynonymous mutation counts, determined by whole-exome sequencing of tumor tissue, were related to TCR repertoire features. TCR alpha and beta repertoires were quantitatively compared across multiple tumor regions, matched nontumor lung and blood in non-small cell lung cancer.

The time point label, as the study defines it: sample taken at primary tumor resection. The donors were 65 to 90 patients from the lung TRACERx cohort who had early-stage, untreated non-small cell lung cancer. For TCR sequencing, whole RNA was extracted from tumor and nontumor lung tissue, or from cryopreserved PBMC samples, and no cell sorting was done. Only patients with enough RNA available from two or more tumor regions were chosen for TCR sequencing. What the authors observed across the whole study: Ubiquitous expanded tumor TCRs were found in blood more often at tumor resection than at routine follow-up. Confirming at a functional level the hypothesis that regional TCRs recognize regional mutations was considered to require additional single-cell paired TCR alpha and beta sequencing.

Libraries came from 5' RACE. Sequenced using a NextSeq 500. In the TCR library protocol, a unique molecular identifier was attached to each TCR cDNA molecule so that PCR and sequencing errors could be corrected. Concerning the study's data processing: TCR identification, UMI-based error correction and CDR3 extraction were performed with Decombinator tools. Expanded TCRs were defined as those above a frequency of 2 per 1,000, corresponding to the top 1% of the tumor frequency distribution. Renyi diversity was computed with the R vegan package after each repertoire had been subsampled 100 times to 5,000 TCRs. To build CDR3 similarity networks, amino acid triplet string-kernel similarity was used, and CDR3s were connected when their pairwise similarity was above 0.82. TCRdb handled the public reads itself, with Q25 trimming in fastp and clone calling in MiXCR, and kept productive beta chains. Rows matching on CDR3 protein sequence are summarized as one entry with the most common DNA and genes. The V and J calls follow TCRdb's processing rather than the paper's. The sample has about 21,000 distinct CDR3 sequences on record, approximately 4.2% of them singletons. In total, the top ten clones hold about 7.2% of the sample.

The receptor comes from a male donor with early-stage non-small cell lung cancer. Sequenced here: PBMCs, sampled at surgery. This sequence uses TRBV4-1 and TRBJ1-4; no D gene can be assigned with confidence. Here is the DNA: TGCGCCAGCAGCCAAGAAGGAGGGTTGAGAACTAATGAAAAACTGTTTTTT. This yields the protein CASSQEGGLRTNEKLFF.